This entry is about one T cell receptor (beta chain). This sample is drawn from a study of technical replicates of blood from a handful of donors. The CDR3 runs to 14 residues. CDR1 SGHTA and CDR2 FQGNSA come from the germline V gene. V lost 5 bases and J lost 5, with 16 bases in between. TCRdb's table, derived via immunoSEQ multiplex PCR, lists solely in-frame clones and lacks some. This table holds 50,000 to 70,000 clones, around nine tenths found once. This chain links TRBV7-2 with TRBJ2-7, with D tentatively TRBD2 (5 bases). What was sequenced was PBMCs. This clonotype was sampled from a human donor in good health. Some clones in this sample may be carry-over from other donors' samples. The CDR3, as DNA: TGTGCCAGCAGCACCTACTTAGCGTCCGACGAGCAGTACTTC. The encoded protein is CASSTYLASDEQYF.